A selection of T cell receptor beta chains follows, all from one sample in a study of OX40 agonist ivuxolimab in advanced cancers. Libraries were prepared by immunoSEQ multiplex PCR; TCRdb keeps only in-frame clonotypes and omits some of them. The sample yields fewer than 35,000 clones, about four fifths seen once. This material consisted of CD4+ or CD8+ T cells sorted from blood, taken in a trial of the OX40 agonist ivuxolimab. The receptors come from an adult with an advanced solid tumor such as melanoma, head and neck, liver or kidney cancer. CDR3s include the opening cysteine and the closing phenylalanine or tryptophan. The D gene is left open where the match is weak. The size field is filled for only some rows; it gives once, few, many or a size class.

cdr3_nt: TGTGCCAGCTACCAGGACAGGGCGAGTGGCTACACCTTC; cdr3_aa: CASYQDRASGYTF; clone_size: NA; j_call: TRBJ1-2; cdr3_length: 13; v_call: TRBV30; d_call: TRBD1
cdr3_nt: TGTGCCAGCAGACAACTAGCGGGGGTCCTGGGTAGTACGCAGTATTTT; cdr3_aa: CASRQLAGVLGSTQYF; clone_size: NA; j_call: TRBJ2-3; cdr3_length: 16; v_call: TRBV2; d_call: TRBD2
cdr3_nt: TGTGCCAGCAGGGGGGACTTCCAAGGGAGGACTGAAGCTTTCTTT; cdr3_aa: CASRGDFQGRTEAFF; clone_size: NA; j_call: TRBJ1-1; cdr3_length: 15; v_call: TRBV6-1; d_call: NA
cdr3_nt: TGTGCCAGCAGCTTGGAGGGCGGTCAGCCCCAGCATTTT; cdr3_aa: CASSLEGGQPQHF; clone_size: few; j_call: TRBJ1-5; cdr3_length: 13; v_call: TRBV5-8; d_call: NA
cdr3_nt: TGTGCTAGTGGCCGACTTCAAACAGGGATGAACACTGAAGCTTTCTTT; cdr3_aa: CASGRLQTGMNTEAFF; clone_size: NA; j_call: TRBJ1-1; cdr3_length: 16; v_call: TRBV12-5; d_call: NA
cdr3_nt: TGTGCCAGCAGCTTAGGGCTAGCGCCAGATACGCAGTATTTT; cdr3_aa: CASSLGLAPDTQYF; clone_size: NA; j_call: TRBJ2-3; cdr3_length: 14; v_call: TRBV7-2; d_call: NA
cdr3_nt: TGTGCCAGCAGCTTAGAGTGGGGGCGGGCCGAGAACACCGGGGAGCTGTTTTTT; cdr3_aa: CASSLEWGRAENTGELFF; clone_size: once; j_call: TRBJ2-2; cdr3_length: 18; v_call: TRBV7-2; d_call: NA
cdr3_nt: TGTGCCATCAGTATCGGGACAGGGACCTACGAGCAGTACTTC; cdr3_aa: CAISIGTGTYEQYF; clone_size: NA; j_call: TRBJ2-7; cdr3_length: 14; v_call: TRBV10-3; d_call: TRBD1
cdr3_nt: TGTGCCAGCAGTTACTCGCGAGCGGGAAACTACGAGCAGTACTTC; cdr3_aa: CASSYSRAGNYEQYF; clone_size: once; j_call: TRBJ2-7; cdr3_length: 15; v_call: TRBV6-5; d_call: TRBD2
cdr3_nt: TGTGCCAGCAGCTCATACCCTAGCGGGACCTACGAGCAGTACTTC; cdr3_aa: CASSSYPSGTYEQYF; clone_size: few; j_call: TRBJ2-7; cdr3_length: 15; v_call: TRBV7-9; d_call: TRBD2
cdr3_nt: TGTGCCAGCAGCGCATCCTCGATGAACACTGAAGCTTTCTTT; cdr3_aa: CASSASSMNTEAFF; clone_size: NA; j_call: TRBJ1-1; cdr3_length: 14; v_call: TRBV18; d_call: NA
cdr3_nt: TGTGCCAGCAGTTCCGGGGCTAACTATGGCTACACCTTC; cdr3_aa: CASSSGANYGYTF; clone_size: NA; j_call: TRBJ1-2; cdr3_length: 13; v_call: TRBV2; d_call: NA
cdr3_nt: TGTGCCAGCAGCCGGGACCCCGTCTACGAGCAGTACTTC; cdr3_aa: CASSRDPVYEQYF; clone_size: NA; j_call: TRBJ2-7; cdr3_length: 13; v_call: TRBV7-9; d_call: NA
cdr3_nt: TGTGCCATACGGAACCGGGACGAGCAGTACTTC; cdr3_aa: CAIRNRDEQYF; clone_size: once; j_call: TRBJ2-7; cdr3_length: 11; v_call: TRBV19; d_call: NA
cdr3_nt: TGTGCCAGCAGACAGGGGTCTGCGTACGAGCAGTACTTC; cdr3_aa: CASRQGSAYEQYF; clone_size: NA; j_call: TRBJ2-7; cdr3_length: 13; v_call: TRBV2; d_call: TRBD1
cdr3_nt: TGTGCCAGCAGACAGGTAACTGAAGCTTTCTTT; cdr3_aa: CASRQVTEAFF; clone_size: NA; j_call: TRBJ1-1; cdr3_length: 11; v_call: TRBV7-9; d_call: NA
cdr3_nt: TGTGCCAGCGTGGGGATATCTAACTATGGCTACACCTTC; cdr3_aa: CASVGISNYGYTF; clone_size: NA; j_call: TRBJ1-2; cdr3_length: 13; v_call: TRBV2; d_call: NA
cdr3_nt: TGTGCCAGCAGTTATCGGGGCAACCAGTACTTC; cdr3_aa: CASSYRGNQYF; clone_size: NA; j_call: TRBJ2-5; cdr3_length: 11; v_call: TRBV6-1; d_call: NA
cdr3_nt: TGTGCCAGTAGTGCCGCCGTAGGTCCTGGAAACACCATATATTTT; cdr3_aa: CASSAAVGPGNTIYF; clone_size: few; j_call: TRBJ1-3; cdr3_length: 15; v_call: TRBV19; d_call: NA
cdr3_nt: TGTGCCAGCTCACCACAAGTTAGGACAGGGGCCAATCAGCCCCAGCATTTT; cdr3_aa: CASSPQVRTGANQPQHF; clone_size: few; j_call: TRBJ1-5; cdr3_length: 17; v_call: TRBV18; d_call: TRBD1
cdr3_nt: TGTGCCAGTACCCCACCGGGGGGACAGGGCTACAATGAGCAGTTCTTC; cdr3_aa: CASTPPGGQGYNEQFF; clone_size: once; j_call: TRBJ2-1; cdr3_length: 16; v_call: TRBV19; d_call: TRBD1
cdr3_nt: TGCAGCGTCGCGGGACAGATTAATGAAAAACTGTTTTTT; cdr3_aa: CSVAGQINEKLFF; clone_size: NA; j_call: TRBJ1-4; cdr3_length: 13; v_call: TRBV29-1; d_call: TRBD1
cdr3_nt: TGTGCCAGCAGCTTAGTCGAGGGAGAGACCCAGTACTTC; cdr3_aa: CASSLVEGETQYF; clone_size: NA; j_call: TRBJ2-5; cdr3_length: 13; v_call: TRBV11-2; d_call: NA
cdr3_nt: TGTGCCAGCAGTTTATCTTGGGGGCTAAGCAATCAGCCCCAGCATTTT; cdr3_aa: CASSLSWGLSNQPQHF; clone_size: few; j_call: TRBJ1-5; cdr3_length: 16; v_call: TRBV27; d_call: NA
cdr3_nt: TGTGCAAGTCGCTTAGTGGGGACTCCTCCTCTATGCTACGAGCAGTACTTC; cdr3_aa: CASRLVGTPPLCYEQYF; clone_size: NA; j_call: TRBJ2-7; cdr3_length: 17; v_call: TRBV12-2; d_call: NA
cdr3_nt: TGTGCCAGCAGTGAAGCGCGGGGACTAGCGGGGGAAGAGACCCAGTACTTC; cdr3_aa: CASSEARGLAGEETQYF; clone_size: NA; j_call: TRBJ2-5; cdr3_length: 17; v_call: TRBV2; d_call: TRBD2
cdr3_nt: TGCGCCAGCAACGACGGACAGGCGGGCACTGAAGCTTTCTTT; cdr3_aa: CASNDGQAGTEAFF; clone_size: NA; j_call: TRBJ1-1; cdr3_length: 14; v_call: TRBV5-1; d_call: TRBD1
cdr3_nt: TGTGCCAGCAGTGAAGCGGCAGGGGGCCTCTATGGCTACACCTTC; cdr3_aa: CASSEAAGGLYGYTF; clone_size: NA; j_call: TRBJ1-2; cdr3_length: 15; v_call: TRBV6-1; d_call: TRBD1
cdr3_nt: TGTGCCTGGAATAGGGGCTCCTACGAGCAGTACTTC; cdr3_aa: CAWNRGSYEQYF; clone_size: NA; j_call: TRBJ2-7; cdr3_length: 12; v_call: TRBV30; d_call: NA
cdr3_nt: TGTGCCAGCAGGATGGGGCACTCTGGAAACACCATATATTTT; cdr3_aa: CASRMGHSGNTIYF; clone_size: NA; j_call: TRBJ1-3; cdr3_length: 14; v_call: TRBV2; d_call: NA
cdr3_nt: TGTGCCAGCAGACAGGGCCCCGAGCAGTACTTC; cdr3_aa: CASRQGPEQYF; clone_size: NA; j_call: TRBJ2-7; cdr3_length: 11; v_call: TRBV2; d_call: NA
cdr3_nt: TGTGCCAGCAGTTACGGGAGGGTCGGGACAGATACGCAGTATTTT; cdr3_aa: CASSYGRVGTDTQYF; clone_size: NA; j_call: TRBJ2-3; cdr3_length: 15; v_call: TRBV6-5; d_call: TRBD2
cdr3_nt: TGTGCCAGCAGTTTAAAAATGTGGAACACAGATACGCAGTATTTT; cdr3_aa: CASSLKMWNTDTQYF; clone_size: NA; j_call: TRBJ2-3; cdr3_length: 15; v_call: TRBV27; d_call: NA
cdr3_nt: TGTGCCAGCAGCCGGGACAGGAGGTTTTACGAGCAGTACTTC; cdr3_aa: CASSRDRRFYEQYF; clone_size: NA; j_call: TRBJ2-7; cdr3_length: 14; v_call: TRBV6-1; d_call: TRBD1
cdr3_nt: TGTGCCAGCGGCTTAATGACAGGGGGCTATGGCTACACCTTC; cdr3_aa: CASGLMTGGYGYTF; clone_size: NA; j_call: TRBJ1-2; cdr3_length: 14; v_call: TRBV7-2; d_call: TRBD1
cdr3_nt: TGTGCCTGGAGTACTCTTAAAGGAGGGGGAGATACGCAGTATTTT; cdr3_aa: CAWSTLKGGGDTQYF; clone_size: NA; j_call: TRBJ2-3; cdr3_length: 15; v_call: TRBV30; d_call: NA
cdr3_nt: TGTGCCAGCAGCCAAGATCTTCCTAGCGAGGGTCTCACCGGGGAGCTGTTTTTT; cdr3_aa: CASSQDLPSEGLTGELFF; clone_size: NA; j_call: TRBJ2-2; cdr3_length: 18; v_call: TRBV4-2; d_call: NA